The 31 T cell receptor beta chains listed next were all sequenced from one sample in a study of T cells in Graves' hyperthyroidism and ophthalmopathy. TCR beta CDR3 regions were amplified from RNA. The HTBI set primed first-round TCR CDR3 RT-PCR. TCRdb re-called the multiplex PCR reads with MiXCR, one entry per CDR3 protein. The sample consists of almost 600,000 distinct CDR3 sequences, approximately 44% of them appearing once. The source material was peripheral blood or thyroid tissue (not recorded which). Source of these receptors: a woman younger than 30 with Graves' hyperthyroidism.

There are many counts of this clonotype. This chain links TRBV5-8 with TRBJ2-7; the match to TRBD2 covers 11 bases. With V trimmed by 5 bases and J by 4 bases, 8 bases remained unmatched. The CDR3 length is 15 residues. Germline CDR1 reads SGHTS; CDR2 reads YDEGEE. CDR3 sequence reads: CASRPTTSGSYEQYF. The CDR3 DNA sequence: TGTGCCAGCAGGCCTACAACTAGCGGGAGTTACGAGCAGTACTTC.

Turning to this clonotype: The conserved final phenylalanine or tryptophan is absent from the CDR3, which likely points to a read error. The gene calls are TRBV24-1 and TRBJ1-2; D is unclear. The V end lost 4 bases, the J end lost 6 bases, and 14 bases lay between the germline ends. The CDR3 consists of 14 residues. Germline CDR1 KGHDR, CDR2 SFDVKD. CDR3 DNA: TGTGCCACCAGTGACGCTAGTAGGGTTCATGGCTACACCTAC. Translation: CATSDASRVHGYTY.

This clonotype appeared a single time. The chain has TRBV20-1 and TRBJ1-2, with 7 nucleotides matching TRBD1. Germline V gives CDR1 DFQATT, CDR2 SNEGSKA (reference sequence). This CDR3 has 14 residues. Trimming took 5 bases from V and 0 from J; bases not matched to a gene: 6. The CDR3, as DNA: TGCAGTGCTGGGGGACAGATAGCTAACTATGGCTACACCTTC. Its protein product is CSAGGQIANYGYTF.

The table lists this clonotype with many counts. The chain joins TRBV20-1 to TRBJ2-6; TRBD1 might be the D (5 bases). The CDR3 loop spans 15 amino acids. Trimming removed 3 bases at V and 1 base at J, with 10 bases between. Germline lookup yields CDR1 DFQATT and CDR2 SNEGSKA (reference sequence). The CDR3 region has the DNA TGCAGTGCTAGTGGACCAGGGTCTGGGGCCAACGTCCTGACTTTC. It encodes CSASGPGSGANVLTF.

This rearrangement joins TRBV9 to TRBJ2-2, with TRBD2 identical over 8 bases. The CDR3 covers 16 residues. V gave up 1 base and J gave up 5 bases; unmatched junction bases: 7. Germline V gene lookup returns CDR1 SGDLS and CDR2 YYNGEE. The CDR3 DNA reads as TGTGCCAGCAGCGTACAAGCGGGAGAGAGGACCGGGGAGCTGTTTTTT. Encoded protein: CASSVQAGERTGELFF. Looking up the rest from reference TRBV9 and TRBJ2-2 gives the full variable domain: DSGVTQTPKHLITATGQRVTLRCSPRSGDLSVYWYQQSLDQGLQFLIQYYNGEERAKGNILERFSAQQFPDLHSELNLSSLELGDSALYFCASSVQAGERTGELFFGEGSRLTVL.

The CDR3 bases are TGTGCCAGCAGAAATGCGAACACCGGGGGCGAGCAGTACTTC. Its protein product is CASRNANTGGEQYF. The chain couples TRBV7-6 to TRBJ2-7; D is possibly TRBD2 (6 bases). With 6 bases removed from V and 6 bases from J, the gap between germline ends came to 18 bases. The germline V gene encodes CDR1 SGHVS and CDR2 FNYEAQ. The CDR3 contains 14 residues.

This chain uses TRBV7-9 with TRBJ1-4; possible D gene TRBD1, 5 bases. The CDR3 runs 14 residues. Trimming stripped 5 bases from V and 8 bases from J, with 15 bases between. CDR1 and CDR2 (germline): SEHNR, FQNEAQ (reference sequence). CDR3 amino acids: CASSRGLAGEKLFF. CDR3 DNA sequence: TGTGCCAGCAGCAGGGGACTAGCGGGAGAAAAACTGTTTTTT.

V is TRBV20-1 and J is TRBJ1-2; 9 nucleotides agree with TRBD1. V shed 3 bases and J 2 bases; nucleotides not matched to a gene: 1. This CDR3 contains 13 residues. The germline CDR1 and CDR2 sequences are DFQATT and SNEGSKA (reference sequence). The CDR3 here is CSASGTGNYGYTF. The CDR3 bases are TGCAGTGCTAGCGGGACAGGGAACTATGGCTACACCTTC.

This clonotype was observed at least ten times. The chain links TRBV6-5 to TRBJ2-5; 8 positions match TRBD2. The CDR3 has 14 amino acids. Germline V gene data show CDR1 as MNHEY and CDR2 as SVGAGI. Losses at the gene ends were 4 bases for V and 5 bases for J; bases not matched to a gene: 6. DNA of the CDR3: TGTGCCAGCAGTTCCTCGGGAGGGGACGAGACCCAGTACTTC. Its translation is CASSSSGGDETQYF.

This clonotype has ten or more counts. The chain employs TRBV5-1 and TRBJ2-7; no clear D. Germline CDR1 SGHRS, CDR2 YFSETQ. The CDR3 is 14 residues long. V shed 4 bases and J shed 0 bases, with 11 bases lying between them. CDR3 in DNA: TGCGCCAGCAGCCCTAGACCGGGCTCCTACGAGCAGTACTTC. Protein product: CASSPRPGSYEQYF.

Concerning this clonotype itself: The final CDR3 position lacks the conserved phenylalanine or tryptophan, pointing to a likely read error. The chain recombines TRBV10-3 with TRBJ2-7, with D possibly being TRBD1 (6 bases). The CDR3 has 16 residues. Germline V lookup: CDR1 ENHRY, CDR2 SYGVKD. V lost 2 bases, J lost 6 bases, and 20 bases lay in between. The CDR3: CAISELWGQGASEQYL. Here the CDR3 DNA reads TGTGCCATCAGTGAGCTATGGGGACAAGGGGCTAGCGAGCAGTACCTC.

The chain carries TRBV2 and TRBJ1-5; tentatively, D is TRBD1 (5 bases). The germline gives CDR1 SNHLY, CDR2 FYNNEI. The CDR3 is 14 amino acids. V was trimmed by 6 bases and J by 4 bases, leaving 13 bases between them. The CDR3 loop reads CASRNQGSNQPQHF. The CDR3 coding sequence is TGTGCCAGCAGGAACCAGGGCTCTAATCAGCCCCAGCATTTT.

J is TRBJ1-2 and V is TRBV7-9; TRBD1 is a possible D gene (6 bases). The CDR3 has 15 amino acids. Trimming took off 5 bases at V and 1 base at J, with 14 bases between the two ends. Germline V gives CDR1 SEHNR, CDR2 FQNEAQ (reference sequence). In DNA form, the CDR3 reads TGTGCCAGCAGCGCACCGGGACATCATAACTATGGCTACACCTTC. Amino acids: CASSAPGHHNYGYTF.

In its sample, this clonotype was seen many times. The J gene is TRBJ1-1, the V gene TRBV12-3 or TRBV12-4; 7 bases line up with TRBD1. CDR3 length equals 16 residues. Trimming cost V 5 bases and J 3 bases; bases outside gene matches: 12. The CDR3 nucleotides read TGTGCCAGCAGTGACAGGGAGGTGGTGGGAGACACTGAAGCTTTCTTT. Protein sequence: CASSDREVVGDTEAFF.

This clonotype occurred a few times. The V call is TRBV3-1, the J call TRBJ2-2; TRBD2 aligns across 7 bases. Germline V CDR1 and CDR2: LGHDT, YNNKEL (reference sequence). The trim removed 0 bases at V and 9 bases at J, leaving 4 bases unmatched. CDR3 size: 14 residues. CDR3 sequence: CASSQEGGSRELFF. The CDR3 coding sequence is TGTGCCAGCAGCCAAGAGGGGGGGTCGCGGGAGCTGTTTTTT.

The table lists this clonotype with a count of one. This sequence joins TRBV6-1 and TRBJ2-7; 10 nucleotides line up with TRBD2. Looked up from germline, CDR1 is MNHNS and CDR2 is SASEGT. With V trimmed by 3 bases and J by 7 bases, 3 bases remained unmatched. The CDR3 sequence is 13 residues long. As DNA, the CDR3 is TGTGCCAGCAGTGAGCCTAGCGGGAGAGAGCAGTACTTC. It encodes CASSEPSGREQYF.

This clonotype was found many times. The V gene is TRBV12-3 or TRBV12-4, the J gene TRBJ2-5, with a weak D call TRBD1 (6 bases). V was pared by 4 bases and J by 4 bases, with 10 bases between. The CDR3 runs to 13 residues. The CDR3 DNA reads TGTGCCAGCAGTTCGGAACAGGGAGAGACCCAGTACTTC. Its translation: CASSSEQGETQYF.

CDR3 sequence reads: CASSHSPGGGQLFF. The CDR3 coding sequence is TGCGCCAGCAGCCACAGTCCCGGGGGGGGACAGCTGTTTTTT. The genes are TRBV10-1 and TRBJ2-2; 8 nucleotides agree with TRBD2. CDR1 WNHNN and CDR2 SYGVQD come from the germline V gene (reference sequence). The CDR3 is 14 amino acids. With V trimmed by 6 bases and J by 12 bases, 12 bases remained unmatched.

The genes are TRBV15 and TRBJ2-3; no definite D call. The germline V gene has CDR1 LNHNV and CDR2 YYDKDF (reference sequence). The CDR3 covers 15 residues. Trimming left V 0 bases short and J 4 bases short, with 11 bases between. The CDR3 nucleotides read TGTGCCACCAGCAGAGAATACACCACCGCAGATACGCAGTATTTT. It specifies CATSREYTTADTQYF.

This chain connects TRBV7-9 to TRBJ1-4; 9 bases are a match to TRBD1. With 4 bases clipped from V and 0 bases from J, the junction kept 12 bases outside the gene matches. There are 19 residues in the CDR3. Germline lookup yields CDR1 SEHNR and CDR2 FQNEAQ (reference sequence). The CDR3 sequence is CASSSDSLRTGATNEKLFF. The CDR3 DNA sequence: TGTGCCAGCAGCTCGGACAGCCTTAGGACAGGGGCAACTAATGAAAAACTGTTTTTT.

This clonotype has a handful of counts. J is TRBJ2-5 and V is TRBV18; D gene ambiguous. This CDR3 is 12 amino acids long. CDR1 and CDR2 from the germline V gene are KGHSH and LQKENI. V shed 1 base and J shed 7 bases, with 7 bases lying between them. The CDR3 DNA sequence: TGTGCCAGCTCACCACAAGCCGGGACCCAGTACTTC. This encodes CASSPQAGTQYF.

This clonotype came up many times. The rearrangement uses TRBV20-1 and TRBJ2-7; 7 bases align to TRBD2. With V trimmed by 3 bases and J by 2 bases, 13 bases remained unmatched. The length of the CDR3 is 16 residues. Germline assignment: CDR1 DFQATT and CDR2 SNEGSKA (reference sequence). The CDR3 sequence is CSASKRWSGITYEQYF. The DNA for the CDR3 is TGCAGTGCTAGTAAGAGGTGGAGCGGGATCACCTACGAGCAGTACTTC.

Many counts were recorded for this clonotype. The chain uses TRBV14 and TRBJ1-6; no clear D. Germline V gene data show CDR1 as SGHDN and CDR2 as FVKESK. The CDR3 spans 15 residues. V was pared by 1 base and J by 4 bases, with 8 bases between. The CDR3 sequence is CASSQATIYNSPLHF. The CDR3 DNA sequence: TGTGCCAGCAGCCAAGCAACGATTTATAATTCACCCCTCCACTTT.

The table lists this clonotype with many counts. The chain uses TRBV11-2 and TRBJ2-7, with a tentative D call TRBD2 (6 bases). Trimming stripped 4 bases from V and 0 bases from J, with 19 bases between. The germline CDR1 and CDR2 sequences are SGHAT and FQNNGV. The CDR3 is made up of 17 amino acids. The CDR3 here is CASSSRPIWRGSYEQYF. As DNA, the CDR3 is TGTGCCAGCAGCTCACGACCCATTTGGCGGGGCTCCTACGAGCAGTACTTC.

The CDR3 nucleotides read TGTGCCAGCAGTGAAGGGGCTAGCGGGAGGGTCCACGAGCAGTACTTC. Translating gives CASSEGASGRVHEQYF. This chain links TRBV25-1 with TRBJ2-7, with 12 bases fitting TRBD2. The germline gives CDR1 MGHDK, CDR2 SYGVNS. This CDR3 contains 16 residues. The trim removed 2 bases at V and 5 bases at J, leaving 7 bases unmatched.

This clonotype was detected ten times or more. The chain couples TRBV19 to TRBJ2-6; 8 bases match TRBD1. J was trimmed by 4 bases and V by 3 bases; bases with no gene match: 8. The CDR3 totals 17 residues. Germline CDR1 and CDR2: LNHDA and SQIVND (reference sequence). CDR3 in amino acids: CASSMGDRWTGANVLTF. CDR3 DNA: TGTGCCAGTAGTATGGGGGACAGGTGGACGGGGGCCAACGTCCTGACTTTC.

The chain couples TRBV29-1 to TRBJ1-5; a possible D gene is TRBD1 (6 bases). CDR3 size: 15 residues. Germline CDR1 and CDR2: SQVTM and ANQGSEA. V lost 5 bases to trimming and J lost 6 bases, with 20 bases between them. The CDR3 is CSVRAGEEGSQPQHF. The DNA for the CDR3 is TGCAGCGTTAGGGCAGGGGAGGAGGGTAGTCAGCCCCAGCATTTT.

On this clonotype itself: One end of the junction fails to match germline, which may point to a read error. The V gene is TRBV7-6, the J gene TRBJ1-2; 11 nucleotides agree with TRBD1. CDR1 and CDR2 from the germline V gene are SGHVS and FNYEAQ. The CDR3 loop spans 15 amino acids. CDR3 coding DNA: TGTGCCAGCAGCAGGGGGGACAGGGGGGCCTATGGCTACATCTTC. Encoded protein: CASSRGDRGAYGYIF.

The chain recombines TRBV24-1 with TRBJ2-5; 10 bases match TRBD1. Trimming cost V 4 bases and J 9 bases; bases outside gene matches: 7. Germline V CDR1 and CDR2: KGHDR, SFDVKD. The CDR3 consists of 14 residues. The CDR3 DNA reads as TGTGCCACCAGTGAGCCAGGGGACAGGGGTCCCCAGTACTTC. Translating it yields CATSEPGDRGPQYF.

This rearrangement joins TRBV13 to TRBJ1-4; tentative D call: TRBD1 (6 bases). The CDR3 runs 13 residues. Germline V gives CDR1 PRHDT, CDR2 FYEKMQ (reference sequence). The ends were cut back, 5 bases at V and 9 bases at J, with 13 bases in the middle. The CDR3 nucleotides read TGTGCCAGCAGCCCCGTCACAGGGCAAAAACTGTTTTTT. This codes for CASSPVTGQKLFF.

This clonotype was recorded once. The chain is built from TRBV7-3 and TRBJ1-2; TRBD1 is a possible D gene (6 bases). Trimming cost V 2 bases and J 3 bases, with 19 bases left between them. The CDR3 loop spans 17 amino acids. The V gene's germline CDR1 is SGHTA and CDR2 FQGTGA. The CDR3 protein is CASSLVDLGGRYYGYTF. The CDR3 nucleotides read TGTGCCAGCAGCTTAGTAGATCTAGGGGGTCGGTACTATGGCTACACCTTC.